This note documents a single T cell receptor beta chain sequence. Its antigen is as yet unknown. The sample originates from a study of T cells in localized non-small cell lung cancer. The CDR3 is 14 amino acids. The V and J ends lost 4 bases and 4 bases respectively, with 11 bases between them. Germline CDR1 reads MDHEN; CDR2 reads SYDVKM. Study-wide points: The study linked higher blood T cell density to longer overall survival. Among the tissues sampled, uninvolved adjacent lung had the highest T cell clonality, above tumor. Paired adjacent lung recovered a median roughly 56 of the top 100 tumor clones. Since sequencing was restricted to only one region of the tumor, intratumor heterogeneity remains a possibility.

TCRdb's table, derived via immunoSEQ multiplex PCR, lists solely in-frame clones and lacks some. Altogether under 35,000 clones are present, approximately 92% being singletons, with the ten largest covering about 4%. This material consisted of peripheral blood mononuclear cells, taken before any cancer treatment. J is TRBJ1-3 and V is TRBV28; D unresolved. The sequence was collected from a woman aged 35 to 70 with stage III lung adenocarcinoma. CDR3 sequence: CASSSRHTGNTIYF. CDR3 bases: TGTGCCAGCAGTTCAAGGCACACAGGAAACACCATATATTTT.